This passage covers 11 T cell receptor beta chains from one sample sequenced in a study of blood T cell repertoires in COVID-19. Libraries were prepared by immunoSEQ multiplex PCR; TCRdb keeps only in-frame clonotypes and omits some of them. The sample shows around 190,000 clones, approximately 85% of them seen only once. What was sequenced was PBMCs or T cells enriched from blood (not recorded which). The receptors here all came from a man aged 35-49 years with acute COVID-19.

The chain uses TRBV7-3 and TRBJ1-2; D ambiguous. CDR1 is SGHTA and CDR2 is FQGTGA in the germline V gene. The CDR3 spans 12 residues. Trimming removed 8 bases at V and 3 bases at J, with 10 bases between. The CDR3 DNA is TGTGCCAGCGCCACCGAGGACTATGGCTACACCTTC. It yields the protein CASATEDYGYTF.

This rearrangement joins TRBV30 to TRBJ2-7; 7 bases are a match to TRBD1. There are 16 residues in the CDR3. J was trimmed by 0 bases and V by 4 bases; bases with no gene match: 12. Per germline, CDR1 GTSNPN and CDR2 SVGIG (reference sequence). Here the CDR3 reads CAWKRAGGLVSYEQYF. DNA of the CDR3: TGTGCCTGGAAACGGGCAGGGGGATTAGTCTCCTACGAGCAGTACTTC. Using reference TRBV30 and TRBJ2-7 for the parts outside the CDR3, the full variable domain is SQTIHQWPATLVQPVGSPLSLECTVEGTSNPNLYWYRQAAGRGLQLLFYSVGIGQISSEVPQNLSASRPQDRQFILSSKKLLLSDSGFYLCAWKRAGGLVSYEQYFGPGTRLTVT.

The rearrangement joins TRBV7-9 to TRBJ2-2, with D perhaps matching TRBD1 (5 bases). Trimming pared 3 bases from V and 6 bases from J, leaving 8 bases between. Germline CDR1 reads SEHNR; CDR2 reads FQNEAQ (reference sequence). The CDR3 spans 13 residues. CDR3 protein: CASSFQGPGELFF. In DNA, the CDR3 is TGTGCCAGCAGCTTTCAGGGTCCCGGGGAGCTGTTTTTT.

In this sample, this clone turned up a few times. The V gene is TRBV5-8, the J gene TRBJ2-7; D gene unclear. Trimming removed 4 bases from V and 6 bases from J, with 20 bases in between. Germline V gene lookup returns CDR1 SGHTS and CDR2 YDEGEE. The CDR3 runs to 15 residues. Here the CDR3 DNA reads TGTGCCAGCAGCGCCGTTTGGAGACCCGCCGGCGAGCAGTACTTC. It yields the protein CASSAVWRPAGEQYF.

The rearrangement joins TRBV6-1 to TRBJ2-7; 9 nucleotides agree with TRBD2. Germline CDR1 is MNHNS and CDR2 is SASEGT. CDR3 size: 20 residues. With V trimmed by 3 bases and J by 0 bases, 18 bases remained unmatched. The CDR3 coding sequence is TGTGCCAGCAGTGAGAGGGGGGGGCCTAGCGGGAAGGGGTTCTCCTACGAGCAGTACTTC. This sequence encodes CASSERGGPSGKGFSYEQYF.

The rearrangement joins TRBV27 to TRBJ1-4, with no clear D. The CDR3 sequence is 13 residues long. CDR1 MNHEY and CDR2 SMNVEV come from the germline V gene (reference sequence). Trimming took off 6 bases at V and 7 bases at J, with 12 bases between the two ends. CDR3 loop: CASSIREAEKLFF. In nucleotides, the CDR3 is TGTGCCAGCAGCATCCGGGAGGCTGAAAAACTGTTTTTT.

The chain carries TRBV5-1 and TRBJ1-1; the D is unclear. CDR3 length: 13 residues. Trimming removed 4 bases at V and 0 bases at J, with 7 bases between. In germline, CDR1 is SGHRS, CDR2 YFSETQ. The CDR3 is CASSPSMNTEAFF. The DNA of the CDR3 is TGCGCCAGCAGCCCATCCATGAACACTGAAGCTTTCTTT.

The V call is TRBV10-3, the J call TRBJ2-7; D possibly corresponds to TRBD2 (5 bases). CDR1 is ENHRY and CDR2 is SYGVKD in the germline V gene. Trimming left V 0 bases short and J 6 bases short, with 12 bases between. The CDR3 covers 14 residues. The CDR3 region has the DNA TGTGCCATCAGTGAGTCTGGACTTTTCGGCGAGCAGTACTTC. Its translation: CAISESGLFGEQYF.

The chain combines TRBV5-6 with TRBJ1-2, with 9 bases fitting TRBD1. The junction had 15 bases not matched to a gene; V was cut back by 4 bases and J by 8 bases. This CDR3 has 16 amino acids. Looked up from germline, CDR1 is SGHDT and CDR2 is YYEEEE. This CDR3 reads CASSAPWTGERGGYTF. For the CDR3, the DNA is TGTGCCAGCAGCGCTCCCTGGACAGGGGAGCGAGGAGGCTACACCTTC. Supplemented by reference TRBV5-6 and TRBJ1-2, the full variable domain reads DAGVTQSPTHLIKTRGQQVTLRCSPKSGHDTVSWYQQALGQGPQFIFQYYEEEERQRGNFPDRFSGHQFPNYSSELNVNALLLGDSALYLCASSAPWTGERGGYTFGSGTRLTVV.

The chain uses TRBV9 and TRBJ2-1; 8 positions match TRBD2. The CDR3 has 17 amino acids. The V gene's germline CDR1 is SGDLS and CDR2 YYNGEE. The trim removed 2 bases at V and 8 bases at J, leaving 15 bases unmatched. CDR3 sequence: CASSVERGAGVSDEQFF. CDR3 DNA: TGTGCCAGCAGCGTCGAGAGGGGAGCGGGAGTTTCTGATGAGCAGTTCTTC.

The chain is built from TRBV6-5 and TRBJ2-3; the match to TRBD2 covers 7 bases. The CDR3 has 16 amino acids. Looked up from germline, CDR1 is MNHEY and CDR2 is SVGAGI. After removal of 4 bases from V and 4 bases from J, the junction contained 11 bases not matched to a gene. CDR3 sequence (DNA): TGTGCCAGCAGTTTACCTTCCTCGGCGGGAGCAGATACGCAGTATTTT. Its protein product is CASSLPSSAGADTQYF.